This TCR beta chain derives from a study of T cell responses to AZD1222 COVID-19 vaccine. Broader study findings: Spike as a whole was targeted by vaccine-associated CD4 TCRs, dominant at 160-218 and 743-854. Unmutated variant regions are reportedly the target of nearly half of TCRs that are spike-specific. Seropositive at baseline were only six AZD1222 recipients.

Pooling was applied to second doses at about 4 or about 12 weeks. As regards this clone: The antigen remains unidentified.

This table comes from immunoSEQ multiplex PCR, and its TCRdb copy is limited to in-frame clones, with some not included. The sample shows over 110,000 clones, approximately 87% of them seen only once. The sequence derives from an adult who received the AZD1222 COVID-19 vaccine. The material sequenced was peripheral blood, taken 28 days after the second AZD1222 dose.

CDR3 bases: TGTGCCAGCAGTTACGAACAGGGAAGTAGGGAGACCCAGTACTTC. Residues: CASSYEQGSRETQYF. The J gene is TRBJ2-5, the V gene TRBV6-5; tentative D call: TRBD1 (6 bases). V was shortened by 2 bases and J by 5 bases, with 15 bases between the two germline ends. CDR1 and CDR2 from the germline V gene are MNHEY and SVGAGI. The CDR3 is 15 amino acids.